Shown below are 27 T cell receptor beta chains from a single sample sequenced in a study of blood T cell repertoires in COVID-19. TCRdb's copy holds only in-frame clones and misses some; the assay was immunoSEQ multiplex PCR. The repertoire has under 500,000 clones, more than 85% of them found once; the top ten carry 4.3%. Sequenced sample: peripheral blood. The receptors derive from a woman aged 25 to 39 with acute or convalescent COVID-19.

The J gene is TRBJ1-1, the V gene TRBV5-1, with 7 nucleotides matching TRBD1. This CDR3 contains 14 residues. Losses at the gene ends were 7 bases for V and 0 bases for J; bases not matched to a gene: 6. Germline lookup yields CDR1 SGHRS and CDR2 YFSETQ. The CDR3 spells CASGGGGMNTEAFF. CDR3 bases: TGCGCCAGCGGAGGAGGGGGCATGAACACTGAAGCTTTCTTT.

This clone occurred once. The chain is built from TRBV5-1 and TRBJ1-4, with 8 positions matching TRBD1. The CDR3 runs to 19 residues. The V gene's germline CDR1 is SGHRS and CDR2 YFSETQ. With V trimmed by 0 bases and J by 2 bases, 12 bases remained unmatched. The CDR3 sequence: CASSLGQGLIEGTNEKLFF. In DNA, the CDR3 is TGCGCCAGCAGCTTGGGACAGGGGTTGATCGAGGGCACTAATGAAAAACTGTTTTTT.

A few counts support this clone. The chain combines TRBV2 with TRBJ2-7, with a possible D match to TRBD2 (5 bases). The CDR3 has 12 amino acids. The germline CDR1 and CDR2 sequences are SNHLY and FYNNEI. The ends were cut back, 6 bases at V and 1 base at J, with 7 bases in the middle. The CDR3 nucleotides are TGTGCCAGCAGCCGGGGATCCTACGAGCAGTACTTC. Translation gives CASSRGSYEQYF.

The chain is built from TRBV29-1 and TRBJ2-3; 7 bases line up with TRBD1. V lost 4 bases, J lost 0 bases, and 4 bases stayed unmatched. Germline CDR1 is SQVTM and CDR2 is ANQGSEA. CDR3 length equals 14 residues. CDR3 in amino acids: CSVGVGQSTDTQYF. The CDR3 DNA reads TGCAGCGTTGGGGTGGGACAGAGCACAGATACGCAGTATTTT.

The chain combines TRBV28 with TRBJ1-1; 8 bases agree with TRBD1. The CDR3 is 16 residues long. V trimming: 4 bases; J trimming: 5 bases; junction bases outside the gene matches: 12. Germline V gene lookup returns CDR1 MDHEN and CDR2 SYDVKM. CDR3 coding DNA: TGTGCCAGCAGTTACAGGGGGAGAAACTGGGGGACTGAAGCTTTCTTT. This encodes CASSYRGRNWGTEAFF.

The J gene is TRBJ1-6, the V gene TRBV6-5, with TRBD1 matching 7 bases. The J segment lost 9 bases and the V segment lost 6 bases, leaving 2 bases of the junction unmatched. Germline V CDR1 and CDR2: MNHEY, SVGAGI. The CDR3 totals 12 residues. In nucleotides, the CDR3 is TGTGCCAGCAGGCAGGGGGTTTCACCCCTCCACTTT. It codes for CASRQGVSPLHF.

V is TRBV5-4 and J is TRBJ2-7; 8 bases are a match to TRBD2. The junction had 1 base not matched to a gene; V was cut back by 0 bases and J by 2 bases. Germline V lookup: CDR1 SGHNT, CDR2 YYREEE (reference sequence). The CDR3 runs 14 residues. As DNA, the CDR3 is TGTGCCAGCAGCTTGGGAGCGGGGGCCTACGAGCAGTACTTC. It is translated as CASSLGAGAYEQYF.

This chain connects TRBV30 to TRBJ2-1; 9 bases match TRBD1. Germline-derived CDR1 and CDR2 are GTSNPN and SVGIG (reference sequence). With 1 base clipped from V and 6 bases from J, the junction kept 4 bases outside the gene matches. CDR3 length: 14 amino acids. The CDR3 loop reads CAWSGGQGFNEQFF. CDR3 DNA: TGTGCCTGGAGTGGGGGACAGGGATTCAATGAGCAGTTCTTC.

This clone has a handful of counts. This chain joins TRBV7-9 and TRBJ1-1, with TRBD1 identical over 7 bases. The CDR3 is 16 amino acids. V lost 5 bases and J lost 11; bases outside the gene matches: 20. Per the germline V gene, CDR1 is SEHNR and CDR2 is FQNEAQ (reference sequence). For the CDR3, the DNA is TGTGCCAGCAGCCGGCGAGGCCGGGACAGTTATACCGAGGCTTTCTTT. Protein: CASSRRGRDSYTEAFF.

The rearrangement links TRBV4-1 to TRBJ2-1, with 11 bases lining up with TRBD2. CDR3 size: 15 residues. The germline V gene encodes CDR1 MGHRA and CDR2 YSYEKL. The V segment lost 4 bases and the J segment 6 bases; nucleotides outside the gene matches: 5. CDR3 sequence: CASSRGTSGSNEQFF. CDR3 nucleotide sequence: TGCGCCAGCAGCCGAGGGACTAGCGGCAGCAATGAGCAGTTCTTC.

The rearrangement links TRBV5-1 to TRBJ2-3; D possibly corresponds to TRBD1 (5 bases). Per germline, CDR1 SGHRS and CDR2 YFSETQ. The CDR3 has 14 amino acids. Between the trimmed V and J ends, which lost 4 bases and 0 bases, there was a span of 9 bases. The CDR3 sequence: CASSHGQSTDTQYF. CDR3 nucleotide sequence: TGCGCCAGCAGCCACGGACAAAGCACAGATACGCAGTATTTT.

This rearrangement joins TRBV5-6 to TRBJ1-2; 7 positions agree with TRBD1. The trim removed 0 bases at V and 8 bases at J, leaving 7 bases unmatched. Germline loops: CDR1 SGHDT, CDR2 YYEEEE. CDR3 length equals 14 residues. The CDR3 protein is CASSLEQGRRGYTF. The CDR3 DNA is TGTGCCAGCAGCTTGGAACAGGGGCGACGCGGCTACACCTTC.

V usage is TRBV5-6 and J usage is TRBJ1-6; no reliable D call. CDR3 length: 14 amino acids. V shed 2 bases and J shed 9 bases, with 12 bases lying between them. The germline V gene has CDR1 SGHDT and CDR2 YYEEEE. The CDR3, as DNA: TGTGCCAGCAGCTTTCGGCAGCCAGGTTCACCCCTCCACTTT. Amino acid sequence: CASSFRQPGSPLHF.

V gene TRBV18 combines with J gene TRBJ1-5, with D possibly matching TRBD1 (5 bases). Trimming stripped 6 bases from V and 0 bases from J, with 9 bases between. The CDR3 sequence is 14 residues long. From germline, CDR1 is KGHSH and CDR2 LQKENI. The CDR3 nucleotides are TGTGCCAGCTCGACGACAGATAGCAATCAGCCCCAGCATTTT. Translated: CASSTTDSNQPQHF.

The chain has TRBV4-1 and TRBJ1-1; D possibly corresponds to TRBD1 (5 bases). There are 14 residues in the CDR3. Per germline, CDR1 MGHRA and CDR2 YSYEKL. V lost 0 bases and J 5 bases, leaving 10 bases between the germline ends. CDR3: CASSQDWEGTEAFF. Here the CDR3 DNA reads TGCGCCAGCAGCCAAGATTGGGAGGGGACTGAAGCTTTCTTT.

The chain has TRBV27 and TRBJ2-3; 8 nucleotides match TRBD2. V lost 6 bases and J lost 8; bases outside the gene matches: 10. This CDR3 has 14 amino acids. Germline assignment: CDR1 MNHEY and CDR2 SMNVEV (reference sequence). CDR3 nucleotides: TGTGCCAGCAGCCCGGGGACTAGATACGGTACGCAGTATTTT. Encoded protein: CASSPGTRYGTQYF.

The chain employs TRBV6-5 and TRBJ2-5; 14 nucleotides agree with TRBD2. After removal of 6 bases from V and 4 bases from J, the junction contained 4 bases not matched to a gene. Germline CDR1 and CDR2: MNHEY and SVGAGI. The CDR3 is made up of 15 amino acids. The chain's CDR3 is CASSRLAGGPETQYF. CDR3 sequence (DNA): TGTGCCAGCAGCCGACTAGCGGGGGGGCCAGAGACCCAGTACTTC.

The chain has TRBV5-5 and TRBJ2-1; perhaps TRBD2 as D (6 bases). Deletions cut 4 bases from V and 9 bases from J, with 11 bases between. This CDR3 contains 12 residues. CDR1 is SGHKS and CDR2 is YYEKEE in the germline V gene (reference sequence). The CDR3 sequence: CASSRGAGEQFF. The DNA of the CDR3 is TGTGCCAGCAGCCGCGGGGCAGGTGAGCAGTTCTTC.

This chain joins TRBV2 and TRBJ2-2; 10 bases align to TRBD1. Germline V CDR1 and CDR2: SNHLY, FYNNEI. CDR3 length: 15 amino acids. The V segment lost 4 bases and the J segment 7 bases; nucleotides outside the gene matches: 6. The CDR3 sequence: CASSGDRGWGGELFF. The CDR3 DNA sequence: TGTGCCAGCAGTGGGGACAGGGGTTGGGGCGGGGAGCTGTTTTTT.

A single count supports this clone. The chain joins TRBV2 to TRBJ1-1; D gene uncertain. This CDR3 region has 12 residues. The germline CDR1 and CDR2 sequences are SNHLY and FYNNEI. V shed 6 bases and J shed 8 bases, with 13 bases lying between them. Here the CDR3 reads CASRKEGIEAFF. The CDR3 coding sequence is TGTGCCAGCAGAAAAGAGGGTATCGAAGCTTTCTTT.

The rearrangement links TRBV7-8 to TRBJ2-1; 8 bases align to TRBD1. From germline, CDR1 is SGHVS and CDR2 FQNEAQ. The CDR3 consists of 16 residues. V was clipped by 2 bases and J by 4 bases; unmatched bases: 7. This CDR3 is CASSLPFGQGYNEQFF. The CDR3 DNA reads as TGTGCCAGCAGCTTACCTTTCGGACAGGGATACAATGAGCAGTTCTTC.

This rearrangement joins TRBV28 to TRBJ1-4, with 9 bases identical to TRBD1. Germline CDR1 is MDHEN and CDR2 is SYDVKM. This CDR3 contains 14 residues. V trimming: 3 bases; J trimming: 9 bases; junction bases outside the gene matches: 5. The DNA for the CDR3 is TGTGCCAGCAGTTTGTGGGGACAGGGTAAAAAACTGTTTTTT. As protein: CASSLWGQGKKLFF.

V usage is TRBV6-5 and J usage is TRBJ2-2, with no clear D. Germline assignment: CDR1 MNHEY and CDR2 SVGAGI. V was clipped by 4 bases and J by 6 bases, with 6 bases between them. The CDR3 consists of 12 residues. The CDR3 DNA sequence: TGTGCCAGCAGTTCCGTCGCCGGGGAGCTGTTTTTT. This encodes CASSSVAGELFF.

The CDR3 sequence is CASSNTGSEQFF. CDR3 DNA: TGTGCCAGTAGTAACACAGGGAGTGAGCAGTTCTTC. The rearrangement joins TRBV19 to TRBJ2-1, with a tentative D call TRBD1 (6 bases). Trimming shortened V by 4 bases and J by 9 bases, and 10 bases separated the two germline ends. The germline V gene has CDR1 LNHDA and CDR2 SQIVND (reference sequence). The CDR3 has 12 amino acids.

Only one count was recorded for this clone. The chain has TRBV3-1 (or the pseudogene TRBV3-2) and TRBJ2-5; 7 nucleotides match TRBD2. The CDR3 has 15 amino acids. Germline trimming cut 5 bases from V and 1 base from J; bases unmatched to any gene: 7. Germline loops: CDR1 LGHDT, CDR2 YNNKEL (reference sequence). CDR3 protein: CASSSLLAVQETQYF. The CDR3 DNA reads TGTGCCAGCAGCTCCCTCCTAGCGGTCCAAGAGACCCAGTACTTC.

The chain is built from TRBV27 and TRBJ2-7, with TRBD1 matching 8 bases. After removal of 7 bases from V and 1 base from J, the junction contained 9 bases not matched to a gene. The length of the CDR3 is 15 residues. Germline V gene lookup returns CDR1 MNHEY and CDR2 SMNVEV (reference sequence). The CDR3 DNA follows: TGTGCCAGCACCACCGAGAGGACAGGGTCCTACGAGCAGTACTTC. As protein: CASTTERTGSYEQYF.

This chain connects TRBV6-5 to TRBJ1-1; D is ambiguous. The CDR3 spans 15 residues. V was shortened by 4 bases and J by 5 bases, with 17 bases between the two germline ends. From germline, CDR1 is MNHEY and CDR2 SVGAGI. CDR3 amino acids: CASSSALRLRTEAFF. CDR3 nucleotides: TGTGCCAGCAGTTCCGCCCTCCGTTTGAGGACTGAAGCTTTCTTT.